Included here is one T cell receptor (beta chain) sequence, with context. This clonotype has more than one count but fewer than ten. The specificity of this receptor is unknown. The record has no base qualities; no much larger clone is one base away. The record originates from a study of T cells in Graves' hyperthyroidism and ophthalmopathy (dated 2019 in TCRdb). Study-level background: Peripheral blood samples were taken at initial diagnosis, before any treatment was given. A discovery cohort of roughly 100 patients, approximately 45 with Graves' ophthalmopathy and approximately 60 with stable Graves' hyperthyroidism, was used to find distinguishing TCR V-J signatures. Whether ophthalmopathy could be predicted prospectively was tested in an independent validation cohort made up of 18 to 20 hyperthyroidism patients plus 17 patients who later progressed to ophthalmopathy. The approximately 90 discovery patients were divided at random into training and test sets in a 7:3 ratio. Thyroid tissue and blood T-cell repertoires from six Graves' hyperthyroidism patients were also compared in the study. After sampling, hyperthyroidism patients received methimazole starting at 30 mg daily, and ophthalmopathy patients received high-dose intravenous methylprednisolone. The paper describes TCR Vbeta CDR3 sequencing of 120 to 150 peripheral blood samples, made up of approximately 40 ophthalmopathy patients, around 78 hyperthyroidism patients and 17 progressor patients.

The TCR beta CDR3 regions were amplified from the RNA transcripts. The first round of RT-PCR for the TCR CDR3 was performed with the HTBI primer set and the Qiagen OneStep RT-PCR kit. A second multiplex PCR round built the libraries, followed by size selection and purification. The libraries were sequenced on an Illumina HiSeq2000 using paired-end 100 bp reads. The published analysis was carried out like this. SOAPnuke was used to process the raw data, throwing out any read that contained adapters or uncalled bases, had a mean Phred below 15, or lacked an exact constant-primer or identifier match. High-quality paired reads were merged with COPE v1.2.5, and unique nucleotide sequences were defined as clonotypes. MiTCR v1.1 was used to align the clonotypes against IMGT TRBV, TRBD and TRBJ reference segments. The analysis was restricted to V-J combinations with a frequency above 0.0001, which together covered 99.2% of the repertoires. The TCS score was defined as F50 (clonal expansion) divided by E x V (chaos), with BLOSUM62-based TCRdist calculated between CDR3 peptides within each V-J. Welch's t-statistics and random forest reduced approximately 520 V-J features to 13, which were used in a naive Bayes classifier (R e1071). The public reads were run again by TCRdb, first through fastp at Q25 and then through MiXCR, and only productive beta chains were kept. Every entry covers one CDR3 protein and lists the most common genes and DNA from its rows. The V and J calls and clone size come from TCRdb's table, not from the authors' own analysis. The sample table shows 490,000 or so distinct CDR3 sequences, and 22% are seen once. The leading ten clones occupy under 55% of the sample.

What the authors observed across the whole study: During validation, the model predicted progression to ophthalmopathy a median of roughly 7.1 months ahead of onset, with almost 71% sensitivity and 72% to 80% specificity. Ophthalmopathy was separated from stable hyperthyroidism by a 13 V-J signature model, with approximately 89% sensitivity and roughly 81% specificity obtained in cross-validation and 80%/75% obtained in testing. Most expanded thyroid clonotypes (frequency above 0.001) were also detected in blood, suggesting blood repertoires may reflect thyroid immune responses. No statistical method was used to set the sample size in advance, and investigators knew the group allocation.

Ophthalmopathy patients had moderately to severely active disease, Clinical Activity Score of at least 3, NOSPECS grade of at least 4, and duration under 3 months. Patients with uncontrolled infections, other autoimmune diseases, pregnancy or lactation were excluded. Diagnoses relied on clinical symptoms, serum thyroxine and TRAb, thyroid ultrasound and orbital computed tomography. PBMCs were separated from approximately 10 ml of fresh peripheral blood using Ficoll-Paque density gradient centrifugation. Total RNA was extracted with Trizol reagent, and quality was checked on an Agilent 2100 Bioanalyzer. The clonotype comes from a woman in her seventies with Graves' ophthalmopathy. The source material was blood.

CDR3 sequence: CASAVNTEAFF. The sequence in DNA is TGTGCCTCGGCAGTGAACACTGAAGCTTTCTTT. The rearrangement combines TRBV6-1 with TRBJ1-1; the D gene cannot be named for sure. The CDR3 spans 11 residues, from the cysteine through the phenylalanine. Kept here is only the CDR3 DNA, which spans 33 bases and is read in frame from base 1. Sequences MNHNS (CDR1) and SASEGT (CDR2) are obtained from the germline V gene. V is clipped by 11 bases and J by 0 bases, and the sequence between their germline boundaries is 7 bases long.